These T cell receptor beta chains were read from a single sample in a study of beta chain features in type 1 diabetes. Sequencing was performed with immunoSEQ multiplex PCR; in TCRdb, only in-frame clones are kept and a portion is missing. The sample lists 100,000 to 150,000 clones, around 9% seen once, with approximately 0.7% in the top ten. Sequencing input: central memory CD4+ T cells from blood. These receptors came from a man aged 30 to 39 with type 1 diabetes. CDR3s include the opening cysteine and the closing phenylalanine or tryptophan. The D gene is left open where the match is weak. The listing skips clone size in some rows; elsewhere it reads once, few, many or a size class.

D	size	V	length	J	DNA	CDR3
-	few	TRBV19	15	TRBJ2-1	TGTGCCAGTAGTACTACCCCGGGAGCCTACAATGAGCAGTTCTTC	CASSTTPGAYNEQFF
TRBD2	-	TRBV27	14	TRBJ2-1	TGTGCCAGCAGGCGGGGGGCGAATTACAATGAGCAGTTCTTC	CASRRGANYNEQFF
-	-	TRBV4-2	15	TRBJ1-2	TGTGCCAGCAGCCAAGTTGCGACAACTAACTATGGCTACACCTTC	CASSQVATTNYGYTF
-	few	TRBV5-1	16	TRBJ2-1	TGCGCCAGCAGCTTGGGAGGCTTAGGGAGCTACAATGAGCAGTTCTTC	CASSLGGLGSYNEQFF
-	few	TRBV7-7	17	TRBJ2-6	TGTGCTAGCAGCTTAGCCACAGGACGGTCTGGGGCCAACGTCCTGACTTTC	CASSLATGRSGANVLTF
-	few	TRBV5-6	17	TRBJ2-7	TGTGCCAGCAGCCCACAGATGCGGCGGGGTGGACCACACGAGCAGTACTTC	CASSPQMRRGGPHEQYF
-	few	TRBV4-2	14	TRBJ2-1	TGTGCCAGCAGCCAAGATAGGTTAGAGGCAGAGCAGTTCTTC	CASSQDRLEAEQFF
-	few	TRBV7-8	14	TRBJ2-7	TGTGCCAGCAGCCCCCGGGTGGGCTCCTACGAGCAGTACTTC	CASSPRVGSYEQYF
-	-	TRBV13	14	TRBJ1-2	TGTGCCAGCATTAACCGGGGAGGGTTTAATGGCTACACCTTC	CASINRGGFNGYTF
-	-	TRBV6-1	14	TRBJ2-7	TGTGCCAGCAATACCCCTCCCAACAGCTACGAGCAGTACTTC	CASNTPPNSYEQYF
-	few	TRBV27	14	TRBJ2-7	TGTGCCAGCAAACAGGAGATGAGCTCCTACGAGCAGTACTTC	CASKQEMSSYEQYF
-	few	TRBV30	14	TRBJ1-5	TGTGCCTGGAGTCGTGACAACTTCAATCAGCCCCAGCATTTT	CAWSRDNFNQPQHF